This TCR beta chain was found in a study of regulatory T cells in long-lasting Graves disease. Trimming pared 1 base from V and 7 bases from J, leaving 18 bases between. Germline V gene lookup returns CDR1 SGHRS and CDR2 YFSETQ. CDR3 size: 15 residues. Building the TCR beta libraries relied on iRepertoire HTBI primers, and CDR3 regions underwent Arm-PCR. TCRdb re-analysed the multiplex PCR reads in MiXCR, keeping a single row per CDR3 protein. The sample comprises 560,000 or so distinct CDR3 sequences, 15% to 20% of which are singletons, and about 12% rests with the top ten. Stated time point: newly diagnosed GD, antithyroid drugs for less than 3 months. RNA isolated from PBMCs was used to make the TCR library. In this sample, this clonotype turned up many times. This same sample was also taken into another study, of T cells in Graves' hyperthyroidism and ophthalmopathy. This second report adds: Most expanded thyroid clonotypes above 0.001 recurred in blood.

The specimen was peripheral blood mononuclear cells (PBMCs), collected at new diagnosis, from a patient treated with antithyroid drugs. The receptor was isolated from a man between 18 and 29 years old with Graves disease. V is TRBV5-1 and J is TRBJ2-7, with D possibly matching TRBD1 (6 bases). CDR3 nucleotide sequence: TGCGCCAGCAGCTTGCTTGGACAGACCTACGAAGAGCAGTACTTC. This encodes CASSLLGQTYEEQYF.